This T cell receptor beta chain was documented in a study of blood T cell repertoires in COVID-19 (dated by TCRdb to 2019 to 2021). Looking at the study overall: The collaborator samples originated in the United States, Italy and Spain and spanned the acute and convalescent phases of COVID-19. Subjects who had been exposed to COVID-19, were actively infected with it, or had recovered from it provided the deeply sampled blood TCRbeta repertoires that made up the dataset. Where available, HLA class I and class II types were obtained from metadata supplied by the sample provider rather than from assay-based typing. The material from the prospective study consisted of cDNA or gDNA derived from T cells, B-cell-depleted T cells, or PBMCs. The samples were drawn from two sources: the first 160 participants of the ongoing ImmuneRACE study, and approximately 1,300 subjects contributed by 6 global collaborators. A freely available public database, intended as a resource for researchers studying the immune response to SARS-CoV-2, is where the repertoires were released. Sample metadata almost always included a de-identified subject ID, COVID-19 status, age in years and sex.

Counted from cysteine to phenylalanine, this CDR3 has 16 amino acids. Only CDR3 DNA is held: 48 bases, read in frame from base 1. CDR1 is given as LGHDT and CDR2 as YNNKEL, both from the germline V gene (reference sequence). V is trimmed back by 1 base and J by 5 bases, and the junction contains 6 bases that no gene match accounts for. Broad study findings and their caveats: How much clinical and demographic metadata was included differed by source and by participant, and the metadata was provided uncurated.

TCRbeta CDR3 regions were amplified from genomic DNA using the immunoSEQ Assay, a bias-controlled multiplex PCR. Regarding the original processing steps: Within the assay, amplification of reference gene primers was used to estimate how many nucleated cells each sample contained. To quantify the absolute abundance of each unique TCRbeta CDR3 rearrangement, sequence reads were collapsed and filtered. For each sample, productive Simpson clonality was calculated as the square root of Simpson's diversity index over productive rearrangements. TCRdb re-hosts the immuneACCESS table, in-frame sequences only. Its copies lack some clones; in the studies checked, an unresolved V gene accounts for under half of them, and the cause for the rest is not known. V, J and clone size reflect that table, while D and trimming were determined from the DNA. The sample includes under 65,000 clones, with roughly 70% observed a single time. The ten largest clones capture 14% of the sample.

Remarks on this clone: Its specific antigen is unknown. No base qualities exist here, and no much larger clone lies one base off it.

The collaborating institutions used their own protocols to collect whole blood in K2EDTA tubes. For TCRbeta analysis, collaborators shipped samples in one of three forms: frozen whole blood, isolated PBMCs, or DNA extracted from either of those sample types. The sequence is built from TRBV3-1 (or the pseudogene TRBV3-2) and TRBJ2-5; 11 of the junction bases match TRBD2. Sequencing input: peripheral blood. This clonotype was obtained from a woman in her 70s with acute or convalescent COVID-19. The DNA is as follows: TGTGCCAGCAGCCAAGGTAGCGGGGGGGCCTGGGAGACCCAGTACTTC. It is translated as CASSQGSGGAWETQYF.